This TCR beta chain was identified during a study of cytomegalovirus exposure and HLA in healthy donors. Study-wide results and limits: TCR sequences were mostly rare, though some public TCRs occurred in many donors.

Amplification used 60 Vbeta primers and 13 Jbeta primers. Repertoires were generated with immunoSEQ multiplex PCR, while TCRdb's copy carries only in-frame clones and drops some. The table includes over 100,000 clones, about 74% detected once. CDR3 length: 14 amino acids. V lost 3 bases to trimming and J lost 14 bases; unmatched junction nucleotides: 10. Germline V gene data show CDR1 as WNHNN and CDR2 as SYGVQD (reference sequence). This clone showed up just once. Its antigen remains unidentified. Sequencing was done on a sample of PBMCs. The chain employs TRBV10-1 and TRBJ2-1; 10 nucleotides align to TRBD2. The TCR comes from a man aged 25-45 years in good health and CMV-seropositive. CDR3 DNA: TGCGCCAGCAGTGAAAGCGGGGGGGCCGTCGTCAAGTTCTTC. This codes for CASSESGGAVVKFF.